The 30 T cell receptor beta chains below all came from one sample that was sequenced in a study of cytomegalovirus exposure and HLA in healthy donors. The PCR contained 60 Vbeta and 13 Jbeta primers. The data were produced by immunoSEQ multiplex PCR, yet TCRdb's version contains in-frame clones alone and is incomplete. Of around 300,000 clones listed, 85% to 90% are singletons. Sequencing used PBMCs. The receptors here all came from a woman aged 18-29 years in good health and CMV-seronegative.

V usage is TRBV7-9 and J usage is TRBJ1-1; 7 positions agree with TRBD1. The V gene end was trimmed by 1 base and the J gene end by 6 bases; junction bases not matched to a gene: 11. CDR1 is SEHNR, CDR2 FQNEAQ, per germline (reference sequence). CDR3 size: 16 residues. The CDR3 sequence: CASSLVVPGGKSEAFF. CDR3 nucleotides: TGTGCCAGCAGCTTAGTAGTGCCAGGGGGGAAATCTGAAGCTTTCTTT.

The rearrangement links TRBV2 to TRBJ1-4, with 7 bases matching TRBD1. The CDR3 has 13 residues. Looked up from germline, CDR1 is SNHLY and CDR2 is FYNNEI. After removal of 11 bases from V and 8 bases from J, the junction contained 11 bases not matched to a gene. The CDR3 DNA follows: TGTGCCTCGACGGGCAGGGGGTACGAAAAACTGTTTTTT. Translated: CASTGRGYEKLFF. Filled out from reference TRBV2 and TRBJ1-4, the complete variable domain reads EPEVTQTPSHQVTQMGQEVILRCVPISNHLYFYWYRQILGQKVEFLVSFYNNEISEKSEIFDDQFSVERPDGSNFTLKIRSTKLEDSAMYFCASTGRGYEKLFFGSGTQLSVL.

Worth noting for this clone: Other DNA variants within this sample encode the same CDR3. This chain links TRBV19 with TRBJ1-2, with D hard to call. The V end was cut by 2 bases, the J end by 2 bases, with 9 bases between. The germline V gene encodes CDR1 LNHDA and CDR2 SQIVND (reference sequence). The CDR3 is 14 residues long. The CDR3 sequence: CASSIQVLNYGYTF. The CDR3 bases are TGTGCCAGTAGTATACAGGTACTCAACTATGGCTACACCTTC. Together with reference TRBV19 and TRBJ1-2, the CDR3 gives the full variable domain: DGGITQSPKYLFRKEGQNVTLSCEQNLNHDAMYWYRQDPGQGLRLIYYSQIVNDFQKGDIAEGYSVSREKKESFPLTVTSAQKNPTAFYLCASSIQVLNYGYTFGSGTRLTVV.

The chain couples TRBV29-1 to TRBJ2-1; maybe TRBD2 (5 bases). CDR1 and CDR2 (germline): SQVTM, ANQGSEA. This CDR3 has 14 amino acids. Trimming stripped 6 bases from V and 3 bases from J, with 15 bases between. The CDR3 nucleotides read TGCAGCGTATTCGGTCTAGCCTTCTACAATGAGCAGTTCTTC. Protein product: CSVFGLAFYNEQFF.

The CDR3 nucleotides are TGTGCCAGCAGTTACTTGACGGGGGAAATGGGTGGCTACACCTTC. Its translation: CASSYLTGEMGGYTF. The chain carries TRBV6-5 and TRBJ1-2; D is perhaps TRBD1 (5 bases). The CDR3 length is 15 residues. V gave up 1 base and J gave up 7 bases, with 16 bases separating them. CDR1 is MNHEY, CDR2 SVGAGI, per germline.

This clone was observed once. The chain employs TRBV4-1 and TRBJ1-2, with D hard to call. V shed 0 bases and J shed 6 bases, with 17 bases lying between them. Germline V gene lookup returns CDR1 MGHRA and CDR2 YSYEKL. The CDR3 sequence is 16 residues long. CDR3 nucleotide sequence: TGCGCCAGCAGCCAAGATCGTCAGGCTGCTCCCCATGGCTACACCTTC. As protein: CASSQDRQAAPHGYTF.

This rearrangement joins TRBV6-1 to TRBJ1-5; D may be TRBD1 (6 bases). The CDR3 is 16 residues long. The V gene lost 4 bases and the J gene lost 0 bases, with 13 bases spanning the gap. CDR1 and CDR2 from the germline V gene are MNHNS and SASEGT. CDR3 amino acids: CASSVQGLLSNQPQHF. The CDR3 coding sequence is TGTGCCAGCAGTGTACAGGGACTACTTAGCAATCAGCCCCAGCATTTT.

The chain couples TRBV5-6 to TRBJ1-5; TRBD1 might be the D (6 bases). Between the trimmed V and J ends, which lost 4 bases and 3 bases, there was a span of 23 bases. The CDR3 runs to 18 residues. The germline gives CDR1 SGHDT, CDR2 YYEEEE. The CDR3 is CASSRSRDTFWLNQPQHF. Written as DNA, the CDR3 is TGTGCCAGCAGCCGATCCCGGGACACCTTTTGGCTCAATCAGCCCCAGCATTTT.

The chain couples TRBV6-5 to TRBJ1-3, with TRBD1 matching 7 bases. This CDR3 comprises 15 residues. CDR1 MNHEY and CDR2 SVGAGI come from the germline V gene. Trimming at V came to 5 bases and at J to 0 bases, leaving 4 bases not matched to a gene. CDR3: CASSRQGSSGNTIYF. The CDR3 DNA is TGTGCCAGCAGTCGACAGGGAAGCTCTGGAAACACCATATATTTT.

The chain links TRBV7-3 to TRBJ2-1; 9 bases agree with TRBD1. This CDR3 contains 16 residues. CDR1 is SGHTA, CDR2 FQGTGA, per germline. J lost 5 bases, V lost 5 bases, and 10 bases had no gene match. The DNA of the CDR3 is TGTGCCAGCAGCACTCGGCCCCGGGACAGGGACAATGAGCAGTTCTTC. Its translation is CASSTRPRDRDNEQFF.

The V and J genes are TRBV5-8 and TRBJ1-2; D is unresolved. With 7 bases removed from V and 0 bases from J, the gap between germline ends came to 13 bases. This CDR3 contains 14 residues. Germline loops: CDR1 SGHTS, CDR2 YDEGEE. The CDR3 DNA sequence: TGTGCCAGCCAGAGGGCAGGAGCTAACTATGGCTACACCTTC. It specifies CASQRAGANYGYTF. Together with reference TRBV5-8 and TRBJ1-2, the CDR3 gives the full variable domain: EAGVTQSPTHLIKTRGQQATLRCSPISGHTSVYWYQQALGLGLQFLLWYDEGEERNRGNFPPRFSGRQFPNYSSELNVNALELEDSALYLCASQRAGANYGYTFGSGTRLTVV.

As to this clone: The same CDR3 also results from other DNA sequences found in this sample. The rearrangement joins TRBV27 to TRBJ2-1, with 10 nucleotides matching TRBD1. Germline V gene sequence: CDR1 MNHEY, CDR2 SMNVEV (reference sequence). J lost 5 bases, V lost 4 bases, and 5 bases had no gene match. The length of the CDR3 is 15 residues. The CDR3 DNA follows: TGTGCCAGCAGTTCGCCGGGACAGGGGAACAATGAGCAGTTCTTC. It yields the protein CASSSPGQGNNEQFF.

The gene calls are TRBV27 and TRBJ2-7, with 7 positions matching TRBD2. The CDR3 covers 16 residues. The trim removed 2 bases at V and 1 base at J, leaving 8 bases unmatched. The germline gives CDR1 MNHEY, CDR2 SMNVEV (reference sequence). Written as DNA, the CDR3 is TGTGCCAGCAGTTTAGGGGGTAGCGGGTCATCCTACGAGCAGTACTTC. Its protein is CASSLGGSGSSYEQYF.

The CDR3 DNA sequence: TGCAGCGTTGAAGGCAGGGCCCAAGAGACCCAGTACTTC. Protein sequence: CSVEGRAQETQYF. The V gene is TRBV29-1, the J gene TRBJ2-5; maybe TRBD1 (5 bases). Germline V gene sequence: CDR1 SQVTM, CDR2 ANQGSEA. Trimming took off 1 base at V and 1 base at J, with 7 bases between the two ends. The CDR3 has 13 residues.

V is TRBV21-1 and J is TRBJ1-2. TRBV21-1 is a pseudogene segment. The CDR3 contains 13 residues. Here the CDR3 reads CASSKRWGDGYTF. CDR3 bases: TGTGCCAGCAGCAAAAGGTGGGGAGATGGCTACACCTTC.

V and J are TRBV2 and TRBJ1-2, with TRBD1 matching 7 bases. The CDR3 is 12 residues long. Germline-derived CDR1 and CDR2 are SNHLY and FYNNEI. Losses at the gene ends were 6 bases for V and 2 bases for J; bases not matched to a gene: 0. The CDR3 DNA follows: TGTGCCAGCAGACAGGGGAACTATGGCTACACCTTC. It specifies CASRQGNYGYTF.

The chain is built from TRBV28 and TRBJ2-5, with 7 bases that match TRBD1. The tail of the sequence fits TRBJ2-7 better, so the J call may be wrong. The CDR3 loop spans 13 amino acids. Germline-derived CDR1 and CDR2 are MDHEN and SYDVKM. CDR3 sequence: CASSSTGVNEQYF. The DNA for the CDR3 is TGTGCCAGCAGTTCTACAGGGGTCAACGAGCAGTACTTC.

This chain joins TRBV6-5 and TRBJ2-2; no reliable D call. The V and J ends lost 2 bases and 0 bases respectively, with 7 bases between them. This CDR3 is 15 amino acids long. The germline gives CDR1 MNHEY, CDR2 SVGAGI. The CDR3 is CASSYTSANTGELFF. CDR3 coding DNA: TGTGCCAGCAGTTACACTTCCGCGAACACCGGGGAGCTGTTTTTT.

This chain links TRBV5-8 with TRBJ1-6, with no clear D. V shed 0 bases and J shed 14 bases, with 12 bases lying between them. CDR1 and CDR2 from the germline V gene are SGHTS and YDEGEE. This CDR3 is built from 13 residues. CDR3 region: CASSLDYSLALHF. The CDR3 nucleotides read TGTGCCAGCAGCTTGGATTACAGCCTTGCCCTCCACTTT.

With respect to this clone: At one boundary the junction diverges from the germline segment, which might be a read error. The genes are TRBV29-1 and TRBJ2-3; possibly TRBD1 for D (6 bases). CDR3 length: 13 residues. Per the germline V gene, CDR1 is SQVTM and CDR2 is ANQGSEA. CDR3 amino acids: CSVVTDSTDTRYF. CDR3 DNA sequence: TGCAGCGTTGTTACGGACAGCACAGATACGCGGTATTTT.

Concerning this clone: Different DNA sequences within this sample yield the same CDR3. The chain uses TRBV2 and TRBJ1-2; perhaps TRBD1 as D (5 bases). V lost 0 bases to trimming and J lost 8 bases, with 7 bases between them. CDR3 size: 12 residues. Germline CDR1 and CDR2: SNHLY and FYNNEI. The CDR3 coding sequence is TGTGCCAGCAGTGAAGCGGGGCGAGGCTACACCTTC. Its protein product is CASSEAGRGYTF.

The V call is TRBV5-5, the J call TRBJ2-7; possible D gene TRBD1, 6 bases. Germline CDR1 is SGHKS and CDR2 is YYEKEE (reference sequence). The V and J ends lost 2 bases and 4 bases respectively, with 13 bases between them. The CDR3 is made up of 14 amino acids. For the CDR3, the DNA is TGTGCCAGCAGCTTAGCCAGGGGTCTATACGAGCAGTACTTC. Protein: CASSLARGLYEQYF. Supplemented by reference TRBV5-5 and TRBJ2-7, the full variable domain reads DAGVTQSPTHLIKTRGQQVTLRCSPISGHKSVSWYQQVLGQGPQFIFQYYEKEERGRGNFPDRFSARQFPNYSSELNVNALLLGDSALYLCASSLARGLYEQYFGPGTRLTVT.

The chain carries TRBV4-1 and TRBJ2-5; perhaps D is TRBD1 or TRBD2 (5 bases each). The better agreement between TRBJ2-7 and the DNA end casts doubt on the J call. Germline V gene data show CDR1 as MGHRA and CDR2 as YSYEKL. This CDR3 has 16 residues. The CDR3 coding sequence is TGCGCCAGCAGCCAAGAAAAGGCTGGGGGCTCCTACGAGCAGTACTTC. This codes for CASSQEKAGGSYEQYF.

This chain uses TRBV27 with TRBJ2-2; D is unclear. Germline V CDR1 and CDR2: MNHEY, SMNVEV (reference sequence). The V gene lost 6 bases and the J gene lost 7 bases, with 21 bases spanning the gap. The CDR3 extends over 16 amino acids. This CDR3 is CASSPTPMARSGELFF. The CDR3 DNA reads TGTGCCAGCAGCCCCACCCCAATGGCTAGGAGCGGGGAGCTGTTTTTT.

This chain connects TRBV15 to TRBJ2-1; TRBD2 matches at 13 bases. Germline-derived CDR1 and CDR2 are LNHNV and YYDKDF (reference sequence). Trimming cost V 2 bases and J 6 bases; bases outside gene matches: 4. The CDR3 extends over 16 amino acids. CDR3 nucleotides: TGTGCCACCAGCAGAAAAACTAGCGGGGGGGCCAATGAGCAGTTCTTC. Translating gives CATSRKTSGGANEQFF.

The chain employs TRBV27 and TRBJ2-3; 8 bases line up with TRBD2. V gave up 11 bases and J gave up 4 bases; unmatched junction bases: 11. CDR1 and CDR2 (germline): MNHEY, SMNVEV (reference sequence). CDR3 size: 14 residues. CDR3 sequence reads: CAFPGTRSPDTQYF. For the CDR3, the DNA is TGTGCCTTCCCCGGGACTAGATCCCCAGATACGCAGTATTTT.

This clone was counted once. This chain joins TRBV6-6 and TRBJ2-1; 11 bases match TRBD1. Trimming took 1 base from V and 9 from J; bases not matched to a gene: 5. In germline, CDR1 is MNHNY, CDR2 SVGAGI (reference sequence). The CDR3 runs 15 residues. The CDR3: CASSYYGQGAGEQFF. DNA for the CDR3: TGTGCCAGCAGTTACTATGGACAGGGGGCTGGTGAGCAGTTCTTC.

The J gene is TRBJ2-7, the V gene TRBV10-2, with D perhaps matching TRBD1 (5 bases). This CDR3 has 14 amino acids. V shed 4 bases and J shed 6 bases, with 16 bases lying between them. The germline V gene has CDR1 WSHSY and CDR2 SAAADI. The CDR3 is CASSVAGSPSEQYF. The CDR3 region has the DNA TGCGCCAGCAGTGTTGCAGGGTCCCCATCCGAGCAGTACTTC.

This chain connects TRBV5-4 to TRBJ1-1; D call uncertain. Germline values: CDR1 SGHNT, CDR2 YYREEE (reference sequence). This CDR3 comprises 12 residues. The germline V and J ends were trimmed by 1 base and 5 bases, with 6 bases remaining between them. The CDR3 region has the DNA TGTGCCAGCAGCTTGCTGTATACTGAAGCTTTCTTT. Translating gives CASSLLYTEAFF. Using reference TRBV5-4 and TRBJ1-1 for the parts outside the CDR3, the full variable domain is ETGVTQSPTHLIKTRGQQVTLRCSSQSGHNTVSWYQQALGQGPQFIFQYYREEENGRGNFPPRFSGLQFPNYSSELNVNALELDDSALYLCASSLLYTEAFFGQGTRLTVV.

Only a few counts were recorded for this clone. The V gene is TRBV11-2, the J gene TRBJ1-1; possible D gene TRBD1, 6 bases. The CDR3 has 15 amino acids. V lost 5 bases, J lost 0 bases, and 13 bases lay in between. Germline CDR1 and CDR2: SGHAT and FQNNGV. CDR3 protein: CASSPGQFMNTEAFF. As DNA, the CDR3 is TGTGCCAGCAGCCCAGGACAGTTCATGAACACTGAAGCTTTCTTT.